These 28 T cell receptor beta chains were all obtained from the same sample, sequenced in a study of CD8 T cells in ankylosing spondylitis. MiXCR, run by TCRdb on the 5' RACE reads, gives a single entry per CDR3 protein. The table has 200,000 to 250,000 distinct CDR3 sequences, approximately 20% seen once. The antigens these receptors bind are not known. Findings and limits, study-wide: What seemed typical of ankylosing spondylitis blood was a TCR beta motif built from about 8 highly homologous variants.

The specimen sequenced was blood, either unsorted or a sorted T cell fraction (not recorded which). The receptors come from a male donor with ankylosing spondylitis.

The V call is TRBV28, the J call TRBJ2-6, with D tentatively TRBD2 (5 bases). Germline assignment: CDR1 MDHEN and CDR2 SYDVKM. The V gene lost 11 bases and the J gene lost 2 bases, with 13 bases spanning the gap. The CDR3 sequence is 14 residues long. The chain's CDR3 is CASKLGTGANVLTF. DNA for the CDR3: TGTGCCTCAAAGCTCGGGACTGGGGCCAACGTCCTGACTTTC.

The rearrangement joins TRBV25-1 to TRBJ2-3; the match to TRBD1 covers 9 bases. There are 15 residues in the CDR3. Germline V gene sequence: CDR1 MGHDK, CDR2 SYGVNS. V lost 6 bases and J lost 6; bases outside the gene matches: 10. The CDR3 sequence is CASSDWDRELDTQYF. For the CDR3, the DNA is TGTGCCAGCAGCGACTGGGACAGGGAGTTGGATACGCAGTATTTT.

The chain uses TRBV6-4 and TRBJ2-1, with TRBD2 matching over 9 bases. CDR1 is MRHNA, CDR2 SNTAGT, per germline. CDR3 length: 16 amino acids. Trimming cost V 6 bases and J 4 bases; bases outside gene matches: 10. The CDR3 here is CASSRSAAGGYNEQFF. Here the CDR3 DNA reads TGTGCCAGCAGCCGAAGCGCAGCGGGAGGTTACAATGAGCAGTTCTTC.

This clonotype was seen a few times. The V call is TRBV12-3 or TRBV12-4, the J call TRBJ1-1; maybe TRBD1 (5 bases). This CDR3 is built from 14 residues. The V end was cut by 3 bases, the J end by 4 bases, with 12 bases between. The CDR3 DNA follows: TGTGCCAGCAGTTTCTTCACAGGCAGCACTGAAGCTTTCTTT. It is translated as CASSFFTGSTEAFF.

The sample holds a few counts of this clonotype. This chain uses TRBV7-9 with TRBJ2-5; D remains ambiguous. V was shortened by 1 base and J by 0 bases, with 3 bases between the two germline ends. The CDR3 is made up of 13 amino acids. CDR1 is SEHNR and CDR2 is FQNEAQ in the germline V gene (reference sequence). CDR3 sequence: CASSLENQETQYF. DNA for the CDR3: TGTGCCAGCAGCTTAGAGAACCAAGAGACCCAGTACTTC.

This clonotype was seen a handful of times. The V gene is TRBV6-5, the J gene TRBJ2-5; no definite D call. The CDR3 totals 15 residues. Trimming cost V 0 bases and J 4 bases, with 12 bases left between them. The germline gives CDR1 MNHEY, CDR2 SVGAGI. The CDR3 protein is CASSYSVDNLETQYF. In DNA, the CDR3 is TGTGCCAGCAGTTACTCCGTCGACAATTTAGAGACCCAGTACTTC.

This clonotype was seen a few times. The chain links TRBV11-2 to TRBJ2-7, with D maybe TRBD1 (6 bases). This CDR3 has 14 amino acids. Germline assignment: CDR1 SGHAT and CDR2 FQNNGV. V lost 5 bases and J 2 bases, leaving 13 bases between the germline ends. CDR3 sequence reads: CASSGPGHPYEQYF. DNA for the CDR3: TGTGCCAGCAGCGGGCCGGGACACCCCTACGAGCAGTACTTC.

The chain carries TRBV27 and TRBJ2-7; tentative D call: TRBD1 (6 bases). V lost 6 bases and J 5 bases, leaving 17 bases between the germline ends. Germline CDR1 reads MNHEY; CDR2 reads SMNVEV (reference sequence). CDR3 length: 14 amino acids. DNA of the CDR3: TGTGCCAGCAGCCCCCCTACAGGGATTAACGAGCAGTACTTC. Its protein product is CASSPPTGINEQYF.

The rearrangement links TRBV7-9 to TRBJ2-6, with D unresolved. In germline, CDR1 is SEHNR, CDR2 FQNEAQ (reference sequence). The CDR3 runs to 14 residues. V was trimmed by 6 bases and J by 3 bases, leaving 9 bases between them. Written as DNA, the CDR3 is TGTGCCAGCAGACCCCCCCTTGGGGCCAACGTCCTGACTTTC. Amino acid sequence: CASRPPLGANVLTF.

Ten or more counts support this clonotype. The chain has TRBV12-3 or TRBV12-4 and TRBJ1-1, with D possibly matching TRBD1 (5 bases). V lost 4 bases to trimming and J lost 0 bases, with 15 bases between them. The CDR3 loop spans 16 amino acids. DNA for the CDR3: TGTGCCAGCAGTTCAAGGGGTTTGGGCATGAACACTGAAGCTTTCTTT. Protein sequence: CASSSRGLGMNTEAFF.

A few counts support this clonotype. This rearrangement joins TRBV4-3 to TRBJ2-1; D is unclear. Trimming cost V 0 bases and J 8 bases, with 11 bases left between them. The CDR3 has 14 residues. CDR1 and CDR2 from the germline V gene are LGHNA and YSLEER. CDR3 protein: CASSQDRSDDEQFF. CDR3 nucleotides: TGCGCCAGCAGCCAAGATAGGAGTGACGATGAGCAGTTCTTC.

The J gene is TRBJ2-5, the V gene TRBV6-6; D gene unclear. The CDR3 is made up of 13 amino acids. Deletions cut 6 bases from V and 3 bases from J, with 11 bases between. CDR1 and CDR2 (germline): MNHNY, SVGAGI (reference sequence). Here the CDR3 reads CASRVGFEETQYF. The DNA of the CDR3 is TGTGCCAGCAGGGTCGGTTTCGAAGAGACCCAGTACTTC.

V usage is TRBV5-1 and J usage is TRBJ2-3; TRBD2 is a possible D gene (7 bases). This CDR3 spans 15 amino acids. Germline CDR1 is SGHRS and CDR2 is YFSETQ. The V gene lost 0 bases and the J gene lost 3 bases, with 11 bases spanning the gap. CDR3 protein: CASSLGGGWTDTQYF. Written as DNA, the CDR3 is TGCGCCAGCAGCTTGGGCGGGGGCTGGACAGATACGCAGTATTTT. Looking up the rest from reference TRBV5-1 and TRBJ2-3 gives the full variable domain: KAGVTQTPRYLIKTRGQQVTLSCSPISGHRSVSWYQQTPGQGLQFLFEYFSETQRNKGNFPGRFSGRQFSNSRSEMNVSTLELGDSALYLCASSLGGGWTDTQYFGPGTRLTVL.

The chain combines TRBV5-1 with TRBJ1-5; 8 bases map to TRBD1. V dropped 4 bases and J dropped 3; count of bases not matched to a gene: 12. This CDR3 contains 17 residues. Germline-derived CDR1 and CDR2 are SGHRS and YFSETQ. CDR3 region: CASSRTGGELLNQPQHF. Here the CDR3 DNA reads TGCGCCAGCAGCCGTACAGGGGGGGAACTTCTCAATCAGCCCCAGCATTTT.

The rearrangement links TRBV6-5 to TRBJ2-1; 13 bases agree with TRBD2. V lost 0 bases to trimming and J lost 3 bases; unmatched junction nucleotides: 2. Germline CDR1 is MNHEY and CDR2 is SVGAGI. CDR3 length: 17 amino acids. CDR3 nucleotide sequence: TGTGCCAGCAGTTACTCGTGGACTAGCGGGGGCTACAATGAGCAGTTCTTC. This gives the protein CASSYSWTSGGYNEQFF.

The chain couples TRBV20-1 to TRBJ2-7; a possible D gene is TRBD1 (6 bases). V was cut by 0 bases and J by 2 bases, with 11 bases left in between. The V gene's germline CDR1 is DFQATT and CDR2 SNEGSKA (reference sequence). The CDR3 length is 14 residues. The CDR3 here is CSARDHRDTYEQYF. The CDR3 DNA reads TGCAGTGCTAGAGATCACCGGGACACCTACGAGCAGTACTTC.

This clonotype has just a few counts. The genes are TRBV5-6 and TRBJ2-7; 7 positions match TRBD1. The CDR3 is made up of 13 amino acids. CDR1 is SGHDT and CDR2 is YYEEEE in the germline V gene. J lost 1 base, V lost 5 bases, and 3 bases had no gene match. Here the CDR3 DNA reads TGTGCCAGCAGGGGGGACAGATCCTACGAGCAGTACTTC. Protein product: CASRGDRSYEQYF.

This clonotype was seen only a few times. V and J are TRBV24-1 and TRBJ2-5; D ambiguous. Germline lookup yields CDR1 KGHDR and CDR2 SFDVKD. Trimming pared 5 bases from V and 5 bases from J, leaving 11 bases between. The CDR3 sequence is 13 residues long. The CDR3 protein is CATSAPRLETQYF. The CDR3 DNA follows: TGTGCCACCAGTGCCCCAAGGTTGGAGACCCAGTACTTC.

This chain connects TRBV11-2 to TRBJ2-3; no definite D call. The V gene lost 0 bases and the J gene lost 0 bases, with 7 bases spanning the gap. Germline lookup yields CDR1 SGHAT and CDR2 FQNNGV. The CDR3 extends over 15 amino acids. The CDR3 nucleotides are TGTGCCAGCAGCTTAGATGCAATCAGCACAGATACGCAGTATTTT. It is translated as CASSLDAISTDTQYF.

The V and J genes are TRBV5-1 and TRBJ2-3; perhaps D is TRBD1 or TRBD2 (5 bases each). This CDR3 has 15 residues. Germline lookup yields CDR1 SGHRS and CDR2 YFSETQ. V dropped 5 bases and J dropped 1 base, with 14 bases sitting between them. The CDR3 DNA sequence: TGCGCCAGCAGGGGACCAAATCCGGGCACAGATACGCAGTATTTT. Amino acids: CASRGPNPGTDTQYF. The full variable domain, in which reference TRBV5-1 and TRBJ2-3 provide the parts outside the CDR3, is KAGVTQTPRYLIKTRGQQVTLSCSPISGHRSVSWYQQTPGQGLQFLFEYFSETQRNKGNFPGRFSGRQFSNSRSEMNVSTLELGDSALYLCASRGPNPGTDTQYFGPGTRLTVL.

This clonotype was counted between two and nine times. The gene calls are TRBV30 and TRBJ2-1; TRBD2 matches at 7 bases. Germline V gene sequence: CDR1 GTSNPN, CDR2 SVGIG (reference sequence). This CDR3 has 11 amino acids. The V gene end was trimmed by 5 bases and the J gene end by 7 bases; junction bases not matched to a gene: 2. The chain's CDR3 is CAWGLENEQFF. The CDR3 nucleotides are TGTGCCTGGGGACTAGAAAATGAGCAGTTCTTC. The full variable domain, with the rest looked up from reference TRBV30 and TRBJ2-1, is SQTIHQWPATLVQPVGSPLSLECTVEGTSNPNLYWYRQAAGRGLQLLFYSVGIGQISSEVPQNLSASRPQDRQFILSSKKLLLSDSGFYLCAWGLENEQFFGPGTRLTVL.

The CDR3 DNA is TGCGCCAGCAGCCCACACACAGGGAGGGAGTACGAGCAGTACTTC. Its protein is CASSPHTGREYEQYF. The chain carries TRBV5-1 and TRBJ2-7; D might be TRBD2 (7 bases). The germline V gene has CDR1 SGHRS and CDR2 YFSETQ. The CDR3 consists of 15 residues. The V end was cut by 4 bases, the J end by 4 bases, with 18 bases between.

The V gene is TRBV4-2, the J gene TRBJ2-3; perhaps TRBD1 as D (6 bases). V was clipped by 2 bases and J by 6 bases, with 12 bases between them. The V gene's germline CDR1 is LGHNA and CDR2 YNFKEQ. The CDR3 is 14 amino acids. The DNA of the CDR3 is TGTGCCAGCAGCCAATCAGGGGTGATGGATACGCAGTATTTT. Protein sequence: CASSQSGVMDTQYF.

Note on this clonotype: Here the CDR3 omits its conserved ending phenylalanine or tryptophan, so a read error is the likely source. The CDR3: CASSLSGGLGTEAFS. CDR3 bases: TGTGCCAGCAGTTTAAGTGGGGGCCTCGGCACTGAAGCTTTCTCT. The rearrangement uses TRBV27 and TRBJ1-1; tentative D call: TRBD1 (6 bases). Trimming shortened V by 2 bases and J by 4 bases, and 14 bases separated the two germline ends. The germline CDR1 and CDR2 sequences are MNHEY and SMNVEV (reference sequence). This CDR3 is 15 amino acids long.

This clonotype showed up just a few times. The V gene is TRBV27, the J gene TRBJ2-7; 7 positions agree with TRBD2. Germline assignment: CDR1 MNHEY and CDR2 SMNVEV (reference sequence). V lost 2 bases to trimming and J lost 1 base; unmatched junction nucleotides: 2. This CDR3 is 14 amino acids long. CDR3 amino acids: CASSLGGESYEQYF. CDR3 nucleotides: TGTGCCAGCAGTTTAGGGGGGGAATCCTACGAGCAGTACTTC.

This clonotype was detected only a few times. The chain is built from TRBV27 and TRBJ1-2, with a weak D call TRBD1 (6 bases). This CDR3 has 14 amino acids. Germline V gene data show CDR1 as MNHEY and CDR2 as SMNVEV (reference sequence). V was shortened by 3 bases and J by 6 bases, with 14 bases between the two germline ends. CDR3 nucleotide sequence: TGTGCCAGCAGTTTTGGCCCACAGGGCCATGGCTACACCTTC. Its protein is CASSFGPQGHGYTF.

The chain recombines TRBV6-4 with TRBJ2-1; unclear D gene. CDR3 size: 11 residues. Trimming removed 3 bases at V and 9 bases at J, with 6 bases between. Germline V gives CDR1 MRHNA, CDR2 SNTAGT. The CDR3 nucleotides read TGTGCCAGCAGTGATTTAGGTGAGCAGTTCTTC. This translates into CASSDLGEQFF.

The rearrangement uses TRBV4-2 and TRBJ2-1; TRBD1 or TRBD2 may be the D gene (5 bases each). Trimming cost V 0 bases and J 2 bases, with 11 bases left between them. Germline V gene lookup returns CDR1 LGHNA and CDR2 YNFKEQ. The CDR3 spans 16 residues. The CDR3 DNA follows: TGTGCCAGCAGCCAAGATCCCCTGGGGGCCTACAATGAGCAGTTCTTC. The encoded protein is CASSQDPLGAYNEQFF.